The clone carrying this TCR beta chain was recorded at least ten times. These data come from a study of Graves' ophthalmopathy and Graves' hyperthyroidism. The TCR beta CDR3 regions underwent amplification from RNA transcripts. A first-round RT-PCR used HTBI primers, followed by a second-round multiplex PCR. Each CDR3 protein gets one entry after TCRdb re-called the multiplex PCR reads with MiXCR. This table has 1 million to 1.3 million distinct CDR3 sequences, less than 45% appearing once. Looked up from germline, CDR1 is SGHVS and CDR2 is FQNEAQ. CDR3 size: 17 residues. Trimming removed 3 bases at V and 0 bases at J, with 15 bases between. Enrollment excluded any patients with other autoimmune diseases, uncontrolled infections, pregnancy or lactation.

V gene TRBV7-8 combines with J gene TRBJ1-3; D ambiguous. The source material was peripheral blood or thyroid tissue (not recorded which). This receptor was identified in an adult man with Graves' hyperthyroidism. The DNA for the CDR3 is TGTGCCAGCAGCTTCGGTCGGTTGGCTCTCTCTGGAAACACCATATATTTT. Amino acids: CASSFGRLALSGNTIYF.